This T cell receptor beta chain was documented in a study of T cell clonotyping in hematopoietic cell transplantation. Study-level results: No sorting was done, leaving CD4 and CD8 contributions mixed.

Per the germline V gene, CDR1 is GTSNPN and CDR2 is SVGIG (reference sequence). V gave up 5 bases and J gave up 1 base; unmatched junction bases: 2. The CDR3 is made up of 14 amino acids. As concerns this clone: Its specificity is not known.

Repertoires were generated with immunoSEQ multiplex PCR, while TCRdb's copy carries only in-frame clones and drops some. This sample has around 16,000 clones, with around 66% found just once. The specimen comprised PBMCs, sampled 30 days after allogeneic stem cell transplant. The chain combines TRBV30 with TRBJ2-2; 9 nucleotides line up with TRBD1. This clonotype originated in a male patient in his 50s who had an allogeneic stem cell transplant from an unrelated donor, so T cells may come from the graft donor. Some clones in this sample may be carry-over from other donors' samples. DNA of the CDR3: TGTGCCTGGGGGACAGGGAGGAACACCGGGGAGCTGTTTTTT. It specifies CAWGTGRNTGELFF. The variable domain in full, with the rest retrieved from reference TRBV30 and TRBJ2-2, is SQTIHQWPATLVQPVGSPLSLECTVEGTSNPNLYWYRQAAGRGLQLLFYSVGIGQISSEVPQNLSASRPQDRQFILSSKKLLLSDSGFYLCAWGTGRNTGELFFGEGSRLTVL.